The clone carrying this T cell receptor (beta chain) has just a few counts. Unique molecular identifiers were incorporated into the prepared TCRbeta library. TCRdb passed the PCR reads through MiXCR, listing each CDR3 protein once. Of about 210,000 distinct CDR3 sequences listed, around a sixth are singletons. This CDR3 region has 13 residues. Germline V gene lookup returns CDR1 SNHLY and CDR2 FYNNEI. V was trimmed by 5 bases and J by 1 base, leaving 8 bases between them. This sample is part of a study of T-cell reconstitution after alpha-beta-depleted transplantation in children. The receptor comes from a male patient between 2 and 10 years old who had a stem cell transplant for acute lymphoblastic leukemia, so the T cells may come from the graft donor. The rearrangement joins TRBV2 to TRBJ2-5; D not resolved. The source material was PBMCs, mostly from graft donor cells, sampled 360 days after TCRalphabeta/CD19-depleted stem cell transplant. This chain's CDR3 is CASSNIPQETQYF. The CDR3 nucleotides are TGTGCCAGCAGTAACATACCCCAAGAGACCCAGTACTTC. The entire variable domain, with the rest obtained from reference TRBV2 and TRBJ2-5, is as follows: EPEVTQTPSHQVTQMGQEVILRCVPISNHLYFYWYRQILGQKVEFLVSFYNNEISEKSEIFDDQFSVERPDGSNFTLKIRSTKLEDSAMYFCASSNIPQETQYFGPGTRLLVL.